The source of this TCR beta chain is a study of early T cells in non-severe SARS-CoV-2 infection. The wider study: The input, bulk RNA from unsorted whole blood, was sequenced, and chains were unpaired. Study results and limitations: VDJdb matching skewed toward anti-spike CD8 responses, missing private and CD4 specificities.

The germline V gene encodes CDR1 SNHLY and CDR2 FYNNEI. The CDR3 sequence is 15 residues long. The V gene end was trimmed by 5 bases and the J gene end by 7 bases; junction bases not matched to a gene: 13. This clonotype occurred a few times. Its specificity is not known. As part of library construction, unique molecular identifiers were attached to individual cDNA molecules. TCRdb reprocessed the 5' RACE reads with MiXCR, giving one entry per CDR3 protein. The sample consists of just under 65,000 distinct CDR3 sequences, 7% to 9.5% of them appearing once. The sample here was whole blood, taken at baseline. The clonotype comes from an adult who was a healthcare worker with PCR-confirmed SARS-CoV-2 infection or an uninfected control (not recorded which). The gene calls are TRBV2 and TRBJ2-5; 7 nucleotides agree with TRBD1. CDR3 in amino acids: CASSPPTGNFGTQYF. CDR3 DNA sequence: TGTGCCAGCAGTCCCCCGACAGGGAATTTTGGGACCCAGTACTTC.